This TCR beta chain derives from a study of PD-L1 blockade in urothelial cancer. Study in general: From 0 to 3 prior chemotherapy regimens had been given to the patients. Analyses were performed on blood at 3 weeks after treatment start (the second dose) and at 6 weeks. Overall study findings and caveats: Where pretreatment blood TCR clonality fell below the median, better survival was predicted.

Only in-frame clones appear in the TCRdb table, and some are missing; sequencing was by immunoSEQ multiplex PCR. The sample yields approximately 86,000 clones, approximately 86% seen once. Germline assignment: CDR1 SGHTA and CDR2 FQGNSA. This CDR3 region has 14 residues. V dropped 1 base and J dropped 11; count of bases not matched to a gene: 8. Described time point: pretreatment peripheral blood. Concerning this clone: Its matching antigen is unknown.

This receptor was identified in a man aged 40-55 years with urothelial cancer. The specimen comprised PBMCs, sampled around atezolizumab (anti-PD-L1) treatment. This chain connects TRBV7-2 to TRBJ2-1; 7 nucleotides match TRBD1. The CDR3 bases are TGTGCCAGCAGCTTAGAGCCGGGACAGCCGAAGCAGTTCTTC. Protein sequence: CASSLEPGQPKQFF.